This T cell receptor (beta chain) was identified during a study of regulatory T cells in long-lasting Graves disease. Documented time point: newly diagnosed GD, antithyroid drugs for less than 3 months. Extracted RNA from PBMCs served as the source of the TCR library. Sequencing libraries for TCR beta were prepared with iRepertoire HTBI primers and Arm-PCR of CDR3 regions. Each CDR3 protein gets one entry after TCRdb re-called the multiplex PCR reads with MiXCR. Among some 460,000 distinct CDR3 sequences listed, around 15% were seen once. CDR1 is SEHNR, CDR2 FQNEAQ, per germline (reference sequence). V lost 4 bases, J lost 9 bases, and 10 bases lay in between. The CDR3 length is 11 residues. Separately, the same data were catalogued under a study of T cells in Graves' hyperthyroidism and ophthalmopathy.

The sample was peripheral blood mononuclear cells (PBMCs), taken at new diagnosis, from a patient treated with antithyroid drugs. V usage is TRBV7-9 and J usage is TRBJ2-7; tentative D call: TRBD2 (5 bases). The sequence was collected from a man aged 35-49 years with Graves disease. CDR3 nucleotides: TGTGCCAGCAGCTCCCCGGGGAGGCAGTACTTC. Translated, it gives CASSSPGRQYF.